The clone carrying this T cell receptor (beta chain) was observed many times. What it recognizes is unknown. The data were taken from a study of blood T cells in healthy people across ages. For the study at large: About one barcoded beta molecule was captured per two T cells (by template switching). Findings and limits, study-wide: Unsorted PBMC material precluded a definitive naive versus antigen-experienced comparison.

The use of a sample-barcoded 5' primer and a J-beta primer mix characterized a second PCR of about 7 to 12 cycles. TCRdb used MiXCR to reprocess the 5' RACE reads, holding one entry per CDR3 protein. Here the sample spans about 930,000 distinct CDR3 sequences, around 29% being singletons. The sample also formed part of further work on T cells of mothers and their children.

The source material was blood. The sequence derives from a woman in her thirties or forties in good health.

CDR3 nucleotide sequence: TGTGCCAGCAGTTTTGGGGGCGGCGATGAGCAGTTCTTC. This encodes CASSFGGGDEQFF. The chain joins TRBV12-3 or TRBV12-4 to TRBJ2-1, with D perhaps TRBD1 (6 bases). The length of the CDR3 is 13 residues. Trimming took off 3 bases at V and 8 bases at J, with 11 bases between the two ends.